The 16 T cell receptor beta chains given below trace back to one sample, sequenced in a study of T-cell memory formation after mild COVID-19. TCRdb ran MiXCR on the 5' RACE reads and lists one entry per CDR3 protein. The sample consists of roughly 480,000 distinct CDR3 sequences, around 27% of them appearing once. What was sequenced was PBMCs or a T cell subset sorted from them (not recorded which). The origin of the receptors is an adult woman who had mild COVID-19 (a few samples of this study predate the infection). Cell type and time point are not known.

This clonotype was seen more than once but under ten times. The chain is built from TRBV12-3 or TRBV12-4 and TRBJ2-1; D ambiguous. The CDR3 has 13 residues. The germline V and J ends were trimmed by 1 base and 4 bases, with 5 bases remaining between them. The CDR3 loop reads CASSLEGYNEQFF. The CDR3 coding sequence is TGTGCCAGCAGTTTAGAGGGTTACAATGAGCAGTTCTTC.

The chain employs TRBV3-1 and TRBJ1-3; D is ambiguous. The CDR3 length is 19 residues. Trimming removed 4 bases from V and 0 bases from J, with 22 bases in between. Germline V gene lookup returns CDR1 LGHDT and CDR2 YNNKEL (reference sequence). The CDR3 DNA sequence: TGTGCCAGCAGCCCAAGGCAGTTAGGCCGGTTCGTCTCTGGAAACACCATATATTTT. Translated: CASSPRQLGRFVSGNTIYF.

This clonotype has a count of ten or more. The CDR3 here is CASSLGRSSYEQYF. The CDR3 nucleotides are TGTGCCAGCAGCTTAGGACGGAGCTCCTACGAGCAGTACTTC. This chain joins TRBV7-2 and TRBJ2-7; D unresolved. V gave up 1 base and J gave up 0 bases, with 7 bases separating them. The CDR3 covers 14 residues. Germline CDR1 reads SGHTA; CDR2 reads FQGNSA.

This chain connects TRBV5-1 to TRBJ2-2; D is perhaps TRBD1 (5 bases). CDR3 length: 14 amino acids. CDR1 is SGHRS, CDR2 YFSETQ, per germline. V lost 4 bases and J 1 base, leaving 8 bases between the germline ends. CDR3 region: CASSITGNTGELFF. The CDR3, as DNA: TGCGCCAGCAGCATCACAGGGAACACCGGGGAGCTGTTTTTT.

This clonotype was picked up a small number of times. CDR3 nucleotide sequence: TGTGCCAGCAGTTCAAGGGGTTATGAGCAGTTCTTC. This codes for CASSSRGYEQFF. The chain combines TRBV12-3 or TRBV12-4 with TRBJ2-1; a weak D match, TRBD1 (5 bases). The CDR3 spans 12 residues. Trimming removed 4 bases from V and 8 bases from J, with 9 bases in between.

The rearrangement joins TRBV20-1 to TRBJ2-7, with 8 nucleotides matching TRBD2. In germline, CDR1 is DFQATT, CDR2 SNEGSKA (reference sequence). CDR3 length equals 12 residues. Unmatched junction bases numbered 1, after V lost 3 bases and J lost 3 bases. CDR3 residues: CSASGRDYEQYF. The CDR3 region has the DNA TGCAGTGCTAGCGGGAGGGACTACGAGCAGTACTTC.

The rearrangement joins TRBV24-1 to TRBJ2-1; 8 bases match TRBD2. The trim removed 6 bases at V and 10 bases at J, leaving 16 bases unmatched. This CDR3 is 16 amino acids long. Germline V lookup: CDR1 KGHDR, CDR2 SFDVKD. The CDR3 bases are TGTGCCACCAGTCTGACCCTTATTAGCGGGACCGTAGAGCAGTTCTTC. Translated, it gives CATSLTLISGTVEQFF.

This clonotype was seen a few times. The chain has TRBV19 and TRBJ2-1; TRBD2 might be the D (6 bases). The CDR3 contains 14 residues. The V and J ends lost 6 bases and 2 bases respectively, with 11 bases between them. Per germline, CDR1 LNHDA and CDR2 SQIVND (reference sequence). CDR3 region: CASSASATYNEQFF. CDR3 nucleotides: TGTGCCAGTAGCGCTAGCGCTACCTACAATGAGCAGTTCTTC.

This clonotype was detected only a few times. The chain is built from TRBV11-1 and TRBJ2-7; 9 bases fit TRBD1. J lost 7 bases, V lost 3 bases, and 13 bases had no gene match. CDR1 and CDR2 (germline): SGHAT, FQDESV (reference sequence). This CDR3 is 16 amino acids long. The CDR3 region has the DNA TGTGCCAGCAGCTTGCCGGACAGGGGAGGATCGGGAGAGCAGTACTTC. Encoded protein: CASSLPDRGGSGEQYF. The whole variable domain, remainder taken from reference TRBV11-1 and TRBJ2-7, is EAEVAQSPRYKITEKSQAVAFWCDPISGHATLYWYRQILGQGPELLVQFQDESVVDDSQLPKDRFSAERLKGVDSTLKIQPAELGDSAMYLCASSLPDRGGSGEQYFGPGTRLTVT.

The chain links TRBV7-8 to TRBJ2-1; D unclear. V was pared by 1 base and J by 3 bases, with 13 bases between. Germline V gene lookup returns CDR1 SGHVS and CDR2 FQNEAQ. This CDR3 spans 16 amino acids. The CDR3 loop reads CASSLDLLSDYNEQFF. The CDR3 region has the DNA TGTGCCAGCAGCTTAGACCTGCTTTCCGACTACAATGAGCAGTTCTTC.

This clonotype was picked up many times. CDR3 region: CASSLLAGGTDTQYF. The CDR3 DNA follows: TGTGCCAGCAGCTTACTAGCGGGGGGCACAGATACGCAGTATTTT. V is TRBV5-5 and J is TRBJ2-3, with 11 bases matching TRBD2. After removal of 2 bases from V and 1 base from J, the junction contained 0 bases not matched to a gene. This CDR3 has 15 residues. CDR1 SGHKS and CDR2 YYEKEE come from the germline V gene (reference sequence).

This clonotype was observed many times. This chain uses TRBV4-3 with TRBJ2-1; weak D call: TRBD2 (6 bases). Trimming took off 3 bases at V and 7 bases at J, with 16 bases between the two ends. CDR3 length: 15 residues. CDR1 and CDR2 (germline): LGHNA, YSLEER. The CDR3 region is CASSQSGMEGNEQFF. The CDR3 bases are TGCGCCAGCAGCCAGTCCGGGATGGAGGGAAATGAGCAGTTCTTC.

J is TRBJ2-2 and V is TRBV7-6; TRBD1 matches at 7 bases. V lost 7 bases to trimming and J lost 2 bases; unmatched junction nucleotides: 10. There are 16 residues in the CDR3. Germline CDR1 SGHVS, CDR2 FNYEAQ. CDR3 amino acids: CASMSTGVSNTGELFF. The CDR3 nucleotides are TGTGCCAGCATGTCAACAGGGGTATCCAACACCGGGGAGCTGTTTTTT.

This clonotype was observed a few times. The V call is TRBV5-1, the J call TRBJ2-3; TRBD2 might be the D (6 bases). The germline V and J ends were trimmed by 1 base and 4 bases, with 10 bases remaining between them. CDR1 is SGHRS, CDR2 YFSETQ, per germline. The CDR3 has 14 amino acids. The CDR3 coding sequence is TGCGCCAGCAGCTTGTTGCGGGGAGCAGATACGCAGTATTTT. This sequence encodes CASSLLRGADTQYF.

In its sample, this clonotype was seen many times. The chain joins TRBV23-1 to TRBJ2-2; D is perhaps TRBD1 (5 bases). TRBV23-1 is assigned to the ORF class and has an uncertain function. V gave up 8 bases and J gave up 0 bases, with 31 bases separating them. The CDR3 has 21 residues. CDR3 in amino acids: CASPQPDTGTLVDANTGELFF. CDR3 coding DNA: TGCGCCAGCCCCCAACCCGACACAGGCACGCTAGTCGACGCGAACACCGGGGAGCTGTTTTTT.

V gene TRBV19 combines with J gene TRBJ1-5; no clear D. The CDR3 contains 13 residues. Germline-derived CDR1 and CDR2 are LNHDA and SQIVND (reference sequence). V was shortened by 7 bases and J by 7 bases, with 14 bases between the two germline ends. CDR3 DNA: TGTGCCAGTATTGGGGTCGGGCGACAGCCCCAGCATTTT. This gives the protein CASIGVGRQPQHF. Full variable domain (missing parts from reference TRBV19 and TRBJ1-5): DGGITQSPKYLFRKEGQNVTLSCEQNLNHDAMYWYRQDPGQGLRLIYYSQIVNDFQKGDIAEGYSVSREKKESFPLTVTSAQKNPTAFYLCASIGVGRQPQHFGDGTRLSIL.